These 7 T cell receptor beta chains share one sample of origin, sequenced in a study of cytomegalovirus exposure and HLA in healthy donors. The PCR ran on 60 Vbeta and 13 Jbeta primers. The repertoire was sequenced with immunoSEQ multiplex PCR; TCRdb's copy has only in-frame clones and lacks some. The sample carries 75,000 or so clones, 65% to 70% recorded once. The sequenced material came from PBMCs. Every receptor here comes from a man aged 40-50 years in good health and CMV-seropositive.

This chain connects TRBV2 to TRBJ1-1, with D possibly being TRBD1 (6 bases). The CDR3 runs 14 residues. Germline lookup yields CDR1 SNHLY and CDR2 FYNNEI. V dropped 6 bases and J dropped 0 bases, with 11 bases sitting between them. CDR3 region: CASRETGLNTEAFF. DNA of the CDR3: TGTGCCAGCAGAGAGACAGGACTGAACACTGAAGCTTTCTTT.

As regards this clone: The junction shows a germline mismatch at one end, possibly a read error. The chain couples TRBV6-5 to TRBJ1-2; 9 bases agree with TRBD1. Germline CDR1 and CDR2: MNHEY and SVGAGI. This CDR3 has 14 residues. CDR3 nucleotide sequence: TGTGCCAACAGTTTCCGGACAGGGGCGATGGGCTACACCTTC. Protein sequence: CANSFRTGAMGYTF.

This chain connects TRBV6-1 to TRBJ2-1; the match to TRBD1 covers 8 bases. Trimming at V came to 4 bases and at J to 7 bases, leaving 9 bases not matched to a gene. The CDR3 consists of 15 residues. The germline V gene encodes CDR1 MNHNS and CDR2 SASEGT. DNA of the CDR3: TGTGCCAGCAGTGCGACAGGGGCTGATTTGAATGAGCAGTTCTTC. Protein product: CASSATGADLNEQFF.

This clone occurred a few times. The chain links TRBV5-5 to TRBJ1-5, with 7 positions matching TRBD1. Germline CDR1 is SGHKS and CDR2 is YYEKEE (reference sequence). The CDR3 is 14 amino acids. Unmatched junction bases numbered 7, after V lost 4 bases and J lost 6 bases. CDR3 bases: TGTGCCAGCAGCACGACAGGGAGAGGTCAGCCCCAGCATTTT. Translated: CASSTTGRGQPQHF.

The gene calls are TRBV5-1 and TRBJ1-4, with D tentatively TRBD1 (5 bases). Trimming pared 5 bases from V and 5 bases from J, leaving 13 bases between. The CDR3 is 14 residues long. Germline V gene lookup returns CDR1 SGHRS and CDR2 YFSETQ. This CDR3 reads CASREGPMNEKLFF. DNA for the CDR3: TGCGCCAGCAGGGAGGGACCGATGAATGAAAAACTGTTTTTT.

The chain combines TRBV30 with TRBJ1-6; tentatively, D is TRBD1 (5 bases). CDR1 and CDR2 from the germline V gene are GTSNPN and SVGIG (reference sequence). The CDR3 runs 13 residues. V lost 0 bases to trimming and J lost 8 bases, with 8 bases between them. CDR3 region: CAWSVQGYSPLHF. CDR3 bases: TGTGCCTGGAGTGTTCAGGGCTATTCACCCCTCCACTTT.

V is TRBV4-3 and J is TRBJ1-5, with unresolved D. CDR3 size: 14 residues. V was shortened by 0 bases and J by 0 bases, with 3 bases between the two germline ends. CDR1 is LGHNA and CDR2 is YSLEER in the germline V gene. The CDR3 sequence is CASSQDSSNQPQHF. The CDR3 DNA is TGCGCCAGCAGCCAAGATAGTAGCAATCAGCCCCAGCATTTT.